This T cell receptor beta chain is drawn from a study of T cells in Graves' hyperthyroidism and ophthalmopathy. This clonotype occurred many times. Researchers amplified the TCR beta CDR3 regions from RNA transcripts. HTBI primers drove first-round RT-PCR of the TCR CDR3. TCRdb processed the multiplex PCR reads anew with MiXCR; each CDR3 protein has one entry. The table lists under 400,000 distinct CDR3 sequences, roughly 15% of them singletons, with approximately 31% in the top ten. Hyperthyroidism of Graves' type that showed no ophthalmopathy progression within 18 months was stable. Patients aged 18 to 65 with hyperthyroidism were newly diagnosed, with duration under 2 months. Input material: blood. The source is a man younger than 45 with Graves' hyperthyroidism.

In DNA, the CDR3 is TGTGCCACTAGCGGGTCCGGGGGGGAGCAGTACTTC. This codes for CATSGSGGEQYF. The rearrangement joins TRBV2 to TRBJ2-7, with 8 bases matching TRBD2. CDR1 SNHLY and CDR2 FYNNEI come from the germline V gene. Germline trimming cut 10 bases from V and 7 bases from J; bases unmatched to any gene: 9. The CDR3 has 12 residues.